This record covers a single TCR beta chain. Its antigen is undetermined. When ophthalmopathy did not progress within 18 months, Graves' hyperthyroidism was considered stable. Exclusion of patients followed from uncontrolled infection, other autoimmune disease, pregnancy or lactation. Clinicians diagnosed patients from clinical symptoms, serum thyroxine and TRAb, thyroid ultrasound and orbital computed tomography. RNA transcripts were the template for amplifying TCR beta CDR3 regions. Primed by the HTBI set, a first-round RT-PCR was run on the TCR CDR3. Using its own MiXCR run on the multiplex PCR reads, TCRdb lists one record per CDR3 protein. The sample shows about 690,000 distinct CDR3 sequences, 17% of them seen only once. This CDR3 is built from 12 residues. Germline V lookup: CDR1 DFQATT, CDR2 SNEGSKA (reference sequence). V gave up 6 bases and J gave up 6 bases, with 12 bases separating them. This sample stems from a study of T cells in Graves' hyperthyroidism and ophthalmopathy.

Study-wide results and caveats: In blood, most of the thyroid clonotypes expanded above 0.001 were also present.

This clonotype was sampled from a man aged 50 or older with Graves' hyperthyroidism. The sequenced sample consisted of blood. The J gene is TRBJ1-5, the V gene TRBV20-1; D is perhaps TRBD1 (5 bases). The CDR3 region is CSASGYGQPQHF. CDR3 DNA: TGCAGTGCCTCAGGGTACGGTCAGCCCCAGCATTTT.